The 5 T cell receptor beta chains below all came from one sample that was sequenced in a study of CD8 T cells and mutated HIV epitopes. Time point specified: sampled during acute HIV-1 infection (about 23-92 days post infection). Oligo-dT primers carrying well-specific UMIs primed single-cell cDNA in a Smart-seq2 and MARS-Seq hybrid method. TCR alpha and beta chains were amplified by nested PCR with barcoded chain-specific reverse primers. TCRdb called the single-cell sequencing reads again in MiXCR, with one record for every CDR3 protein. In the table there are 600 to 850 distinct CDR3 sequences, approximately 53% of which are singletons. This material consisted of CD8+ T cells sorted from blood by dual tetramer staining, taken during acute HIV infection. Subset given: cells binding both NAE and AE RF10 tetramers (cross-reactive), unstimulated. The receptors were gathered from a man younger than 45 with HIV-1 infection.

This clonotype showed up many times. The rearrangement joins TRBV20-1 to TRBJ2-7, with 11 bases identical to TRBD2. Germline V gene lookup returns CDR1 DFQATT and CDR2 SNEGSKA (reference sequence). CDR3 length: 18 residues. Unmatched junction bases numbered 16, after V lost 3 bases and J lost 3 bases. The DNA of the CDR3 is TGCAGTGCTAGGTCGAGCCAGGGACTAGCGGCCCATCTCTACGAGCAGTACTTC. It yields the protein CSARSSQGLAAHLYEQYF.

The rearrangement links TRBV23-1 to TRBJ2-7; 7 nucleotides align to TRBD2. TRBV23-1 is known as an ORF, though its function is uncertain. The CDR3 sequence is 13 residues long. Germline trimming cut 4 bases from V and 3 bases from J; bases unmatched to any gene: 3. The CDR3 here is CASSPRGDYEQYF. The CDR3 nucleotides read TGCGCCAGCAGTCCACGGGGGGACTACGAGCAGTACTTC.

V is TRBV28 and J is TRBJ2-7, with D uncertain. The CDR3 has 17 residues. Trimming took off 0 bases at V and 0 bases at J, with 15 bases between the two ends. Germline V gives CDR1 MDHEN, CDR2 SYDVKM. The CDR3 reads CASSLCTAQHSSYEQYF. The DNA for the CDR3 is TGTGCCAGCAGTTTATGCACAGCGCAGCACAGCTCCTACGAGCAGTACTTC.

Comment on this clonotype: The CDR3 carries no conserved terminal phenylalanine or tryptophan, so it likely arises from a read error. The CDR3 reads CSFPGQGHSYEQYL. For the CDR3, the DNA is TGCAGTTTCCCTGGACAGGGCCATTCCTACGAGCAGTACCTC. The rearrangement uses TRBV20-1 and TRBJ2-7; 8 bases align to TRBD1. The length of the CDR3 is 14 residues. The germline V gene encodes CDR1 DFQATT and CDR2 SNEGSKA (reference sequence). V was clipped by 8 bases and J by 1 base; unmatched bases: 10.

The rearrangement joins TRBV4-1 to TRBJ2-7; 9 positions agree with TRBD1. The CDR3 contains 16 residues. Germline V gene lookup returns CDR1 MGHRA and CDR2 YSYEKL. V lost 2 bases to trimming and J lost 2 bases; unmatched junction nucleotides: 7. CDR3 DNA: TGCGCCAGCAGCCAATCCGGGACAGGGTTAACCTACGAGCAGTACTTC. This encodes CASSQSGTGLTYEQYF.